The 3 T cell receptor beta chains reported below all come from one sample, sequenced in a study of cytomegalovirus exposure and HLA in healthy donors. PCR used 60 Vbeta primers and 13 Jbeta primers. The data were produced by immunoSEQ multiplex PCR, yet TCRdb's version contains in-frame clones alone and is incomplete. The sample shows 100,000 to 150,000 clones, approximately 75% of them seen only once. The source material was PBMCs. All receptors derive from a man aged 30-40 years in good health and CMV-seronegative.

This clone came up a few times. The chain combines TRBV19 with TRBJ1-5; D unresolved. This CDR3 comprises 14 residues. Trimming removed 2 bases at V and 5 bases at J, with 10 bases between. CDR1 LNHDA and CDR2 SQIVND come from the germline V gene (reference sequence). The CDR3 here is CASSILSDYQPQHF. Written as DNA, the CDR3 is TGTGCCAGTAGTATATTGAGTGACTATCAGCCCCAGCATTTT.

DNA for the CDR3: TGTGCCAGCAGCCCAGGACTAGCGGCAGTATACGAGCAGTACTTC. It codes for CASSPGLAAVYEQYF. V and J are TRBV11-2 and TRBJ2-7; 10 nucleotides align to TRBD2. V was clipped by 5 bases and J by 4 bases; unmatched bases: 8. The germline CDR1 and CDR2 sequences are SGHAT and FQNNGV. The CDR3 runs 15 residues.

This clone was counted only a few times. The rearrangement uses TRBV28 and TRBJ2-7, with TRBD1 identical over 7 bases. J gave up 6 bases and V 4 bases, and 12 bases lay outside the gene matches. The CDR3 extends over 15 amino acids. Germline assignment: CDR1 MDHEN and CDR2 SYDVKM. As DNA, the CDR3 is TGTGCCAGCAGTTACACCGGGACAGCAAGTATCGAGCAGTACTTC. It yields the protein CASSYTGTASIEQYF. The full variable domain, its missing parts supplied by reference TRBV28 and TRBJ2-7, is DVKVTQSSRYLVKRTGEKVFLECVQDMDHENMFWYRQDPGLGLRLIYFSYDVKMKEKGDIPEGYSVSREKKERFSLILESASTNQTSMYLCASSYTGTASIEQYFGPGTRLTVT.